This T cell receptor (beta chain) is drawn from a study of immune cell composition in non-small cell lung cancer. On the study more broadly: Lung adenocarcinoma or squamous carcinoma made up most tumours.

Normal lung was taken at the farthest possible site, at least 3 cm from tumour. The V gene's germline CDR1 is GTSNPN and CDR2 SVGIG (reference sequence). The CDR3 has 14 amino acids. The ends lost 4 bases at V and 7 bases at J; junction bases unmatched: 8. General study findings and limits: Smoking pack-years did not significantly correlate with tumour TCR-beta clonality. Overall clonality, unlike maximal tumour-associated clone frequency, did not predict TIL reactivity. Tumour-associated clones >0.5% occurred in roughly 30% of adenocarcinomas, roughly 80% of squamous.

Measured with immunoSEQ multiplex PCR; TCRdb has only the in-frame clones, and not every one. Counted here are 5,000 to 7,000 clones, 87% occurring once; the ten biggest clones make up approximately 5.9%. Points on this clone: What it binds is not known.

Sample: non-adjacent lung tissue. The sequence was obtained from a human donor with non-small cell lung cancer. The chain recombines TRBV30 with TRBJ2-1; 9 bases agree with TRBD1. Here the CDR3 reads CAWKTGGAGNEQFF. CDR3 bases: TGTGCCTGGAAAACAGGGGGCGCGGGAAATGAGCAGTTCTTC.